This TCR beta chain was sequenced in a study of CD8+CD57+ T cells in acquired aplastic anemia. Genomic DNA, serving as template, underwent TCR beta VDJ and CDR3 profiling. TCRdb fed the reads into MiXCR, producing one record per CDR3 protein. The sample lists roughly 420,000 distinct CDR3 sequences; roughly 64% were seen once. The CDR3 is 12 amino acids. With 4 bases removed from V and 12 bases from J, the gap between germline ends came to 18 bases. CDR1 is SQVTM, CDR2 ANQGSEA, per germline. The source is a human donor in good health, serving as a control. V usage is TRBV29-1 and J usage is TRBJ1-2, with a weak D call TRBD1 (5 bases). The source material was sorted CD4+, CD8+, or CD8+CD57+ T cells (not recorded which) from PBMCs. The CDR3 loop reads CSVGGVTSGNTF. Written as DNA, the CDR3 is TGCAGCGTTGGGGGGGTCACCTCTGGAAACACCTTC.